The entry below describes one T cell receptor beta chain. Its antigen remains unidentified. The DNA input per sorted-subset replicate PCR was roughly 180 ng, corresponding to some 30,000 T cell genomes. Sequencing was performed with immunoSEQ multiplex PCR; in TCRdb, only in-frame clones are kept and a portion is missing. This sample has some 2,000,000 clones, with approximately 94% found just once. CD45RO-negative, CCR7-positively selected cells formed the naive CD8 fraction, excluding terminally differentiated effector memory CD45RA+ cells. There were only Caucasian adults among the donors, and all lived in Nashville, Tennessee. The sample belongs to a study of shared clonotypes between healthy human individuals. General study findings and limits: The authors expected sequencing depth to affect clonotype sharing among donors. Four donors had around 5.5% of their naive CD4 clonotypes in common.

J lost 8 bases, V lost 3 bases, and 10 bases had no gene match. Germline-derived CDR1 and CDR2 are SGDLS and YYNGEE. The CDR3 totals 14 residues. This clonotype was obtained from a man between 18 and 29 years old in good health. The chain links TRBV9 to TRBJ1-2, with 7 bases matching TRBD1. Sequencing was carried out using naive CD8+ T cells sorted from blood. CDR3 in amino acids: CASSGPTGRAGYTF. The CDR3, as DNA: TGTGCCAGCAGCGGACCGACAGGGAGGGCGGGCTACACCTTC.